What follows are 6 T cell receptor beta chains derived from one specimen sequenced in a study of cytomegalovirus exposure and HLA in healthy donors (TCRdb year 2017). The library was made by the immunoSEQ multiplex PCR assay. For the multiplex PCR, a mixture combining 60 forward primers for TCR Vbeta segments and 13 reverse primers for TCR Jbeta segments was used. TCRdb stores this immuneACCESS table with in-frame sequences only. Part of the clones is absent; in the studies checked, under half of the shortfall reflects unresolved V genes, and no reason is known for the rest. This sample gives more than 110,000 clones in total; about three quarters of them show up just once. 1.5% to 2% of the sample is taken by the ten largest. Sequencing was performed on PBMCs. These receptors were obtained from a woman in her 30s in good health and CMV-seronegative.

CDR3 bases: TGTGCCAGCAGCCCCCAGGTAACAGATACGCAGTATTTT. Translation gives CASSPQVTDTQYF. The chain recombines TRBV7-9 with TRBJ2-3, with D uncertain. V was trimmed by 5 bases and J by 3 bases, leaving 9 bases between them. Germline V gene sequence: CDR1 SEHNR, CDR2 FQNEAQ (reference sequence). There are 13 residues in the CDR3.

This clone was observed a handful of times. The chain has TRBV9 and TRBJ1-1, with TRBD1 matching 8 bases. CDR3 length: 14 amino acids. J gave up 4 bases and V 4 bases, and 6 bases lay outside the gene matches. Per germline, CDR1 SGDLS and CDR2 YYNGEE. CDR3 sequence reads: CASSPQGASTEAFF. CDR3 bases: TGTGCCAGCAGCCCTCAGGGGGCCAGCACTGAAGCTTTCTTT.

This clone was observed a few times. This sequence joins TRBV9 and TRBJ2-3; a weak D match, TRBD1 (6 bases). The CDR3 runs 13 residues. V was trimmed by 7 bases and J by 2 bases, leaving 11 bases between them. Germline CDR1 and CDR2: SGDLS and YYNGEE. The CDR3 nucleotides read TGTGCCAGCGGGGGCAGGAACACAGATACGCAGTATTTT. Protein sequence: CASGGRNTDTQYF.

The chain has TRBV19 and TRBJ1-5, with a weak D call TRBD1 (6 bases). The CDR3 covers 15 residues. Trimming removed 3 bases from V and 3 bases from J, with 12 bases in between. Germline lookup yields CDR1 LNHDA and CDR2 SQIVND (reference sequence). CDR3 bases: TGTGCCAGTAGTATCGCGGGGGCGTCCAATCAGCCCCAGCATTTT. This encodes CASSIAGASNQPQHF.

This clone appeared a few times. J is TRBJ1-3 and V is TRBV5-6; TRBD1 might be the D (5 bases). Per germline, CDR1 SGHDT and CDR2 YYEEEE. The V end was cut by 4 bases, the J end by 0 bases, with 17 bases between. The CDR3 consists of 17 residues. The CDR3, as DNA: TGTGCCAGCAGCCCGCTAAAACAGGCCCCCTCTGGAAACACCATATATTTT. Translating gives CASSPLKQAPSGNTIYF. Full variable domain (remainder filled in from reference TRBV5-6 and TRBJ1-3): DAGVTQSPTHLIKTRGQQVTLRCSPKSGHDTVSWYQQALGQGPQFIFQYYEEEERQRGNFPDRFSGHQFPNYSSELNVNALLLGDSALYLCASSPLKQAPSGNTIYFGEGSWLTVV.

This chain links TRBV5-1 with TRBJ2-3, with a tentative D call TRBD1 (6 bases). There are 15 residues in the CDR3. Per germline, CDR1 SGHRS and CDR2 YFSETQ. Trimming removed 4 bases at V and 3 bases at J, with 15 bases between. The CDR3: CASSQSRGWTDTQYF. The CDR3 nucleotides read TGCGCCAGCAGCCAAAGCAGGGGTTGGACAGATACGCAGTATTTT.